This T cell receptor beta chain came from a study of blood T cell repertoires in COVID-19. Across the whole study: Researchers got acute and convalescent COVID-19 samples from the United States, Italy and Spain. The analysed material was cDNA or gDNA that came from T cells, B-cell-depleted T cells, or PBMCs.

The V segment lost 4 bases and the J segment 6 bases; nucleotides outside the gene matches: 6. CDR3 size: 14 residues. The germline V gene has CDR1 GTSNPN and CDR2 SVGIG (reference sequence). Under the authors' procedure: Amplification of reference gene primers provided the estimated nucleated cell counts. Some clones are missing from TCRdb's copy, which holds only in-frame ones; the method was immunoSEQ multiplex PCR. V and J calls and clone size come straight from that table; D and trimming were deduced from the DNA. The sample records 150,000 or so clones, about 79% being singletons. The TCR was taken from a woman aged 80 or over with active or convalescent COVID-19. The chain recombines TRBV30 with TRBJ1-5; 10 bases match TRBD1. The specimen sequenced was peripheral blood. In nucleotides, the CDR3 is TGTGCCTGGAACATGAGGGACAGGGGTCAGCCCCAGCATTTT. It is translated as CAWNMRDRGQPQHF.